Detailed here is one TCR beta chain. The antigen this receptor binds is unknown. Base-call qualities are not available, and no considerably larger clone is one nucleotide away. TCR beta CDR3 regions were amplified from RNA transcripts. The first round of RT-PCR for the TCR CDR3 was performed with the HTBI primer set and the Qiagen OneStep RT-PCR kit. Libraries were constructed in a second round of multiplex PCR, after which size selection and purification were performed. Paired-end sequencing of the libraries was performed with 100 bp reads on an Illumina HiSeq2000. As for the original processing: SOAPnuke was used to process the raw data, removing reads that contained adapters or uncalled bases, had a mean Phred below 15, or lacked an exact match to the constant primer or identifier. COPE v1.2.5 was used to merge high-quality paired reads, and clonotypes were defined as unique nucleotide sequences. MiTCR v1.1 was used to align clonotypes to the IMGT TRBV, TRBD and TRBJ reference segments. Analysis was restricted to V-J combinations with a frequency above 0.0001, which covered roughly 99% of repertoires. A TCS score was defined as the ratio between F50 (clonal expansion) and ExV (chaos), using BLOSUM62-based TCRdist between CDR3 peptides within each V-J. Welch's t-statistics and random forest reduced around 520 V-J features to some 14, which were used in a naive Bayes classifier (R e1071). In-frame beta chains were kept once TCRdb had trimmed the public reads at Q25 with fastp and called clones with MiXCR. Rows with a matching CDR3 protein are joined into one entry that keeps the most common DNA and genes. The V and J calls here are based on TCRdb, not the publication. The sample includes 350,000 to 400,000 distinct CDR3 sequences, with 11% to 15% observed a single time. The ten largest clonotypes hold 9.5% to 12% of the sample.

The data belong to a study of T cells in Graves' hyperthyroidism and ophthalmopathy (dated by TCRdb to between 2018 and 2021). At the level of the whole study: Peripheral blood samples were taken at initial diagnosis, before any treatment was given. The study also compared thyroid tissue and blood T-cell repertoires from roughly 6 Graves' hyperthyroidism patients. The paper reports TCR Vbeta CDR3 sequencing of approximately 140 peripheral blood samples: fewer than 50 ophthalmopathy, under 80 hyperthyroidism and approximately 17 progressor patients. To identify distinguishing TCR V-J signatures, a discovery cohort of 100 patients was used, comprising some 45 with Graves' ophthalmopathy and some 60 with stable Graves' hyperthyroidism. After sampling, hyperthyroidism patients received methimazole starting at 30 mg daily, and ophthalmopathy patients received high-dose intravenous methylprednisolone. The 75 to 100 discovery patients were divided at random into training and test sets in a 7:3 ratio. Whether ophthalmopathy could be predicted prospectively was tested in an independent validation cohort made up of under 20 hyperthyroidism patients plus 17 patients who later progressed to ophthalmopathy.

Stable Graves' hyperthyroidism was defined as no progression to ophthalmopathy during 18 months of follow-up. Hyperthyroidism patients were aged 18 to 65 years and newly diagnosed, with disease duration of less than 2 months. Any patient with an uncontrolled infection, another autoimmune disease, pregnancy or lactation was excluded. Diagnoses were established on the basis of clinical symptoms, serum thyroxine and TRAb, thyroid ultrasound, and orbital computed tomography. Ficoll-Paque density gradient centrifugation was used to isolate PBMCs from under 11 ml of fresh peripheral blood. Total RNA was extracted with Trizol reagent, and quality was checked on an Agilent 2100 Bioanalyzer. Findings and caveats that apply to the study as a whole: In validation, progression to ophthalmopathy was predicted by the model with around 70% sensitivity and 72.22% specificity, a median of approximately 6.5 months before onset. A model built on a 13 V-J signature distinguished ophthalmopathy from stable hyperthyroidism, reaching roughly 88% sensitivity and around 81% specificity in cross-validation and 80%/75% in testing. Sample size was not statistically predetermined, and blinding of investigators to group allocation was not performed. Most expanded thyroid clonotypes (frequency above 0.001) were also detected in blood, suggesting blood repertoires may reflect thyroid immune responses.

CDR1 KGHSH and CDR2 LQKENI are derived from the germline V gene. The CDR3 sequence holds 14 residues, the cysteine and phenylalanine included. Only the CDR3 DNA stays, 42 bases, in frame from base 1. A distance of 10 bases separates the germline ends of V and J, which lose 5 bases and 5 bases respectively. This TCR was recovered from a woman aged 60-70 years with Graves' hyperthyroidism. The chain employs TRBV18 and TRBJ1-6; the D segment could be TRBD1, given 5 matching bases. Sequencing was carried out using blood. Read as DNA, the sequence is TGTGCCAGCTCAGCAACAGGCAATAATTCACCCCTCCACTTT. Protein translation: CASSATGNNSPLHF. The full variable domain, with segments outside the CDR3 supplied by the reference TRBV18 and TRBJ1-6 proteins, appears as NAGVMQNPRHLVRRRGQEARLRCSPMKGHSHVYWYRQLPEEGLKFMVYLQKENIIDESGMPKERFSAEFPKEGPSILRIQQVVRGDSAAYFCASSATGNNSPLHFGNGTRLTVT.